Each of the 8 T cell receptor beta chains below was sequenced from the same sample in a study of CD8 T cells in Susac syndrome. Random hexamers were used to reverse transcribe about 0.5 to 1 ug of RNA. TCRdb redid the calling of the immunoSEQ multiplex PCR reads with MiXCR, one entry per CDR3 protein. The top ten clones hold over 0.2% of a sample with approximately 75,000 distinct CDR3 sequences, approximately 95% of them seen once. The specimen sequenced was CD8+ T cells from PBMCs. The receptors derive from a human donor in good health.

J is TRBJ2-7 and V is TRBV6-5; TRBD1 matches at 8 bases. Trimming at V came to 7 bases and at J to 1 base, leaving 9 bases not matched to a gene. Germline V gene sequence: CDR1 MNHEY, CDR2 SVGAGI. The CDR3 contains 15 residues. CDR3 DNA sequence: TGTGCCAGCACACCGGGACAGGACATTTCCTACGAGCAGTACTTC. It specifies CASTPGQDISYEQYF.

CDR3: CASRLVDRTEAFF. CDR3 DNA: TGTGCCAGCAGACTTGTCGACCGCACTGAAGCTTTCTTT. V is TRBV13 and J is TRBJ1-1, with unresolved D. Germline assignment: CDR1 PRHDT and CDR2 FYEKMQ (reference sequence). The CDR3 has 13 amino acids. Trimming pared 6 bases from V and 4 bases from J, leaving 12 bases between.

This clonotype has just one count. The V gene is TRBV6-1, the J gene TRBJ2-3, with a weak D call TRBD1 (6 bases). The ends were cut back, 3 bases at V and 0 bases at J, with 16 bases in the middle. The CDR3 spans 17 residues. Germline V CDR1 and CDR2: MNHNS, SASEGT. The CDR3, as DNA: TGTGCCAGCAGTGAGGATTACCGGGACACCAGCACAGATACGCAGTATTTT. Translation gives CASSEDYRDTSTDTQYF.

The chain links TRBV11-2 to TRBJ2-1; TRBD2 matches 14 bases. The V and J ends lost 1 base and 8 bases, in that order; junction bases with no gene match: 4. The germline gives CDR1 SGHAT, CDR2 FQNNGV. CDR3 size: 16 residues. The CDR3, as DNA: TGTGCCAGCAGCTTAGTAGTGGGACTAGCGGGGGATGAGCAGTTCTTC. Protein: CASSLVVGLAGDEQFF. The entire variable domain, with the rest obtained from reference TRBV11-2 and TRBJ2-1, is as follows: EAGVAQSPRYKIIEKRQSVAFWCNPISGHATLYWYQQILGQGPKLLIQFQNNGVVDDSQLPKDRFSAERLKGVDSTLKIQPAKLEDSAVYLCASSLVVGLAGDEQFFGPGTRLTVL.

This rearrangement joins TRBV11-2 to TRBJ2-5, with TRBD2 identical over 11 bases. V lost 7 bases, J lost 2 bases, and 6 bases stayed unmatched. The V gene's germline CDR1 is SGHAT and CDR2 FQNNGV. The CDR3 sequence is 15 residues long. The CDR3 DNA reads as TGTGCCAGCACCTGGCTAGCGGGGGGTCAAGAGACCCAGTACTTC. Its protein product is CASTWLAGGQETQYF.

This clonotype was observed a single time. The V call is TRBV9, the J call TRBJ2-3; a possible D gene is TRBD2 (5 bases). Deletions cut 0 bases from V and 5 bases from J, with 10 bases between. Per the germline V gene, CDR1 is SGDLS and CDR2 is YYNGEE. This CDR3 comprises 14 residues. The chain's CDR3 is CASSVGVSGDTQYF. The CDR3 DNA follows: TGTGCCAGCAGCGTAGGGGTCAGCGGAGATACGCAGTATTTT.

The J gene is TRBJ1-1, the V gene TRBV7-6; no clear D. From germline, CDR1 is SGHVS and CDR2 FNYEAQ. V shed 2 bases and J shed 3 bases, with 7 bases lying between them. The CDR3 extends over 13 amino acids. DNA of the CDR3: TGTGCCAGCAGCTTACAAGAGCACACTGAAGCTTTCTTT. It encodes CASSLQEHTEAFF.

The chain joins TRBV28 to TRBJ1-1; D is ambiguous. CDR3 length: 13 residues. Germline V gene lookup returns CDR1 MDHEN and CDR2 SYDVKM. V shed 3 bases and J shed 5 bases, with 10 bases lying between them. CDR3 protein: CASSLMTGTEAFF. The CDR3 coding sequence is TGTGCCAGCAGTTTGATGACCGGAACTGAAGCTTTCTTT.